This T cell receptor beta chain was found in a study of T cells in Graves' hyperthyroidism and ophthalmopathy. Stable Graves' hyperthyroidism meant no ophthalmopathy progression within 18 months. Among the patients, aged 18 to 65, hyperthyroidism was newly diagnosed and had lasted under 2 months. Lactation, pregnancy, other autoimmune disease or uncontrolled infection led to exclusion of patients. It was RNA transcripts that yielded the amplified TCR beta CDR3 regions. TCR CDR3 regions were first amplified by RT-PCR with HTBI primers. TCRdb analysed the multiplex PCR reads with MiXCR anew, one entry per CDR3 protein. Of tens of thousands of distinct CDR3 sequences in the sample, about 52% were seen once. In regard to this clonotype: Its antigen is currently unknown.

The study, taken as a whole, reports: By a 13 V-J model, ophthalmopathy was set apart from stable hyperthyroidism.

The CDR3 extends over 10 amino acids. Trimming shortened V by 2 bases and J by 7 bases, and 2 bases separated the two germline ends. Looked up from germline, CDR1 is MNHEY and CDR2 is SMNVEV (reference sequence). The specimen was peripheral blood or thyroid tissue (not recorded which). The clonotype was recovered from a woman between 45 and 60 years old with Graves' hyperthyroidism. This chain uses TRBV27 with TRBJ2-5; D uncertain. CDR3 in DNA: TGTGCCAGCAGTTTAGGGACCCAGTACTTC. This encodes CASSLGTQYF.